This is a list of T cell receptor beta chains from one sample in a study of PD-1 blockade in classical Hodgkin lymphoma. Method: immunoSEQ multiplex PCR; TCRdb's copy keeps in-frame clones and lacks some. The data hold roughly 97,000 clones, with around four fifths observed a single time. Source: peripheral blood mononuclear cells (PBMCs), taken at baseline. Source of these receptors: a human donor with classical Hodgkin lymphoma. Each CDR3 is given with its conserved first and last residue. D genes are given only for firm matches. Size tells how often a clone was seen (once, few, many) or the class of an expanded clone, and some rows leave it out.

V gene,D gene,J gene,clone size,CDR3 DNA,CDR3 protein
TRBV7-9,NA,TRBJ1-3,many,TGTGCCAGCAGCCAAGGGGAAATTGCAAACACCATATATTTT,CASSQGEIANTIYF
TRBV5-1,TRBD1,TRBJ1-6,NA,TGCGCCAGCAGCATAGACAGGGGAAATTCACCCCTCCACTTT,CASSIDRGNSPLHF
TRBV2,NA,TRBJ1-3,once,TGTGCCAGCAGTGGGGGGACCGGCCTAGGGAGCACCATATATTTT,CASSGGTGLGSTIYF
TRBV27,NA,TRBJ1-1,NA,TGTGCCAGCAGTTTTACAGCGAACACTGAAGCTTTCTTT,CASSFTANTEAFF
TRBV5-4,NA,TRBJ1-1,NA,TGTGCCAGCAGCTTGGCGGGGGGAATGAACACTGAAGCTTTCTTT,CASSLAGGMNTEAFF
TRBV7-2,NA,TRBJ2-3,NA,TGTGCCAGCAGCTTAGGGGTCACCTACACAGATACGCAGTATTTT,CASSLGVTYTDTQYF
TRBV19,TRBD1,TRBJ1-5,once,TGTGCCAGTAGTATAGATAGGGACAGGGATCAGCATTTT,CASSIDRDRDQHF
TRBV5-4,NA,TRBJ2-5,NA,TGTGCCAGCAGCTTACGCCCGTTAGAGACCCAGTACTTC,CASSLRPLETQYF
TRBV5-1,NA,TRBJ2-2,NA,TGCGCCAGCAGCTTGGCCTCAGGTAGCACCGGGGAGCTGTTTTTT,CASSLASGSTGELFF
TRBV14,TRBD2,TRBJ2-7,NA,TGTGCCAGTGGGACTAGCGGGAGATACGAGCAGTACTTC,CASGTSGRYEQYF
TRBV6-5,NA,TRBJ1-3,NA,TGTGCCAGCAGTGGTTCCCGGATTCTTAACACCATATATTTT,CASSGSRILNTIYF
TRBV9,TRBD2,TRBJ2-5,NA,TGTGCCAGCAGCCCCCCCGGCGGGAGGGCAGAGACCCAGTACTTC,CASSPPGGRAETQYF
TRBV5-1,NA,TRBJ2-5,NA,TGCGCCAGCAGCTATAGTGGGGAGACCCAGTACTTC,CASSYSGETQYF
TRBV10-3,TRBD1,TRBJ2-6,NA,TGTGCCACCACCCAGGGACAGGGCTCTGGGGCCAACGTCCTGACTTTC,CATTQGQGSGANVLTF
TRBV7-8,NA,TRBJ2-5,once,TGTGCCAGCAGCTTGGCGGCGGCCATAGGGGAGACCCAGTACTTC,CASSLAAAIGETQYF
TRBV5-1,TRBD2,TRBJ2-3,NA,TGCGCCAGCAGCTCCAGGACTAGCGGGAGTAGGGCAGATACGCAGTATTTT,CASSSRTSGSRADTQYF
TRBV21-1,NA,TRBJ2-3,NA,TGTGCCAGCAGCAAACCCCAGCGGGAAGGCACAGATACGCAGTATTTT,CASSKPQREGTDTQYF
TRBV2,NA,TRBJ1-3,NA,TGTGCCAGCAGTGACGGATACTCTGGAAACACCATATATTTT,CASSDGYSGNTIYF
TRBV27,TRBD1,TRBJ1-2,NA,TGTGCCAGCAGTCCCAGACCGACAGGGGGGGATGGCTACACCTTC,CASSPRPTGGDGYTF
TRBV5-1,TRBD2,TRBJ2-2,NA,TGCGCCAGCAGCACTAGCGGGAGACAATCCGGGGAGCTGTTTTTT,CASSTSGRQSGELFF
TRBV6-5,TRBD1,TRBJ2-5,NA,TGTGCCAGCAGTTATCCCCCAGGGGGCCACCAAGAGACCCAGTACTTC,CASSYPPGGHQETQYF
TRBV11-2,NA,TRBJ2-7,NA,TGTGCCAGCAGCTCCCCCAGGACTACCTCCTACGTTGGGCAGTACTTC,CASSSPRTTSYVGQYF
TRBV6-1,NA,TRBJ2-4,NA,TGTGCCAGCAGTGAATTTCCAGACTACGAGGAGTACTTC,CASSEFPDYEEYF
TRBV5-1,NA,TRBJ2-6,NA,TGCGCCAGCAGCCGTGACAGGTCTGGGGCCAACGTCCTGACTTTC,CASSRDRSGANVLTF